This TCR beta chain comes out of a study of early T cells in non-severe SARS-CoV-2 infection. Germline V gene lookup returns CDR1 MDHEN and CDR2 SYDVKM. The CDR3 extends over 11 amino acids. With 9 bases removed from V and 5 bases from J, the gap between germline ends came to 10 bases. This clonotype was found a few times. A single record per CDR3 protein comes from TCRdb applying MiXCR to the 5' RACE reads. The repertoire holds more than 50,000 distinct CDR3 sequences, 10% to 15% seen once, with 10% in the top ten. The clonotype was recovered from an adult who was a healthcare worker with PCR-confirmed SARS-CoV-2 infection or an uninfected control (not recorded which). This chain links TRBV28 with TRBJ1-2; D uncertain. The specimen sequenced was whole blood. CDR3 sequence: CASRAKYGYTF. The CDR3 coding sequence is TGTGCCAGTCGGGCGAAGTATGGCTACACCTTC.